Shown below are 31 T cell receptor beta chains from a single sample sequenced in a study of cytomegalovirus exposure and HLA in healthy donors. Primers included in the PCR were 60 Vbeta and 13 Jbeta primers. The method was immunoSEQ multiplex PCR; TCRdb's version includes in-frame clones alone and lacks a portion of them. This sample has approximately 160,000 clones, with roughly 82% found just once. Input material: PBMCs. All receptors derive from a woman aged 25 to 45 in good health and CMV-seronegative.

The chain has TRBV2 and TRBJ1-5; D not resolved. V was trimmed by 5 bases and J by 1 base, leaving 9 bases between them. CDR1 is SNHLY, CDR2 FYNNEI, per germline. This CDR3 comprises 14 residues. The CDR3 here is CASSSEISNQPQHF. CDR3 bases: TGTGCCAGCAGTTCGGAGATAAGCAATCAGCCCCAGCATTTT. The full variable domain, in which reference TRBV2 and TRBJ1-5 provide the parts outside the CDR3, is EPEVTQTPSHQVTQMGQEVILRCVPISNHLYFYWYRQILGQKVEFLVSFYNNEISEKSEIFDDQFSVERPDGSNFTLKIRSTKLEDSAMYFCASSSEISNQPQHFGDGTRLSIL.

The rearrangement joins TRBV5-1 to TRBJ2-2; 7 bases fit TRBD1. The CDR3 sequence is 14 residues long. V shed 8 bases and J 5 bases; nucleotides not matched to a gene: 9. CDR1 SGHRS and CDR2 YFSETQ come from the germline V gene. The CDR3 sequence is CASRGQGVTGELFF. CDR3 sequence (DNA): TGCGCCAGTCGAGGCCAGGGGGTGACCGGGGAGCTGTTTTTT.

This chain connects TRBV19 to TRBJ1-2; D not resolved. Germline values: CDR1 LNHDA, CDR2 SQIVND (reference sequence). The CDR3 runs 13 residues. V lost 1 base to trimming and J lost 2 bases, with 5 bases between them. CDR3 nucleotide sequence: TGTGCCAGTAGTATAGGAGCAAACTATGGCTACACCTTC. Translation: CASSIGANYGYTF.

The rearrangement uses TRBV19 and TRBJ2-7, with 7 bases fitting TRBD2. With V trimmed by 3 bases and J by 2 bases, 10 bases remained unmatched. The CDR3 loop spans 16 amino acids. Germline V gene data show CDR1 as LNHDA and CDR2 as SQIVND (reference sequence). The chain's CDR3 is CASSIGAGVSTYEQYF. CDR3 nucleotides: TGTGCCAGTAGTATTGGGGCGGGGGTATCAACCTACGAGCAGTACTTC.

This clone showed up just once. The chain couples TRBV12-5 to TRBJ1-3; D is unresolved. Trimming took off 4 bases at V and 0 bases at J, with 10 bases between the two ends. CDR1 LGHNT and CDR2 FRNRAP come from the germline V gene. The CDR3 totals 15 residues. The DNA for the CDR3 is TGTGCTAGTGGTTCCTCCTTAGCCTCTGGAAACACCATATATTTT. Translation: CASGSSLASGNTIYF.

The genes are TRBV14 and TRBJ2-3; TRBD1 is a possible D gene (5 bases). Germline loops: CDR1 SGHDN, CDR2 FVKESK. The CDR3 consists of 13 residues. V was shortened by 4 bases and J by 10 bases, with 15 bases between the two germline ends. CDR3: CASSRPGRSAQYF. CDR3 in DNA: TGTGCCAGCAGCCGACCAGGGCGTTCGGCGCAGTATTTT.

The chain links TRBV2 to TRBJ2-2; TRBD2 aligns across 7 bases. CDR3 length equals 15 residues. J lost 2 bases, V lost 5 bases, and 5 bases had no gene match. The V gene's germline CDR1 is SNHLY and CDR2 FYNNEI. CDR3 in amino acids: CASSRTRTNTGELFF. The CDR3, as DNA: TGTGCCAGCAGTCGGACTAGGACAAACACCGGGGAGCTGTTTTTT. The whole variable domain, remainder taken from reference TRBV2 and TRBJ2-2, is EPEVTQTPSHQVTQMGQEVILRCVPISNHLYFYWYRQILGQKVEFLVSFYNNEISEKSEIFDDQFSVERPDGSNFTLKIRSTKLEDSAMYFCASSRTRTNTGELFFGEGSRLTVL.

This chain connects TRBV7-9 to TRBJ2-4; D is possibly TRBD1 (6 bases). V lost 5 bases to trimming and J lost 8 bases, with 16 bases between them. Germline V gene sequence: CDR1 SEHNR, CDR2 FQNEAQ (reference sequence). This CDR3 contains 14 residues. The CDR3 bases are TGTGCCAGCAGCCCAAGGGGGATAGGATACATTCAGTACTTC. Translated, it gives CASSPRGIGYIQYF.

Details on this clone: Additional DNA sequences in this sample encode the identical CDR3. The V call is TRBV27, the J call TRBJ1-3, with D uncertain. With 6 bases removed from V and 0 bases from J, the gap between germline ends came to 15 bases. This CDR3 is built from 16 residues. Germline V lookup: CDR1 MNHEY, CDR2 SMNVEV (reference sequence). CDR3 sequence (DNA): TGTGCCAGCAGCTTAGGTGGGCCTCCCTCTGGAAACACCATATATTTT. This encodes CASSLGGPPSGNTIYF.

The gene calls are TRBV9 and TRBJ2-2, with TRBD1 matching 9 bases. The V segment lost 4 bases and the J segment 7 bases; nucleotides outside the gene matches: 11. The CDR3 length is 16 residues. CDR1 SGDLS and CDR2 YYNGEE come from the germline V gene. For the CDR3, the DNA is TGTGCCAGCAGCACCCGCCGGACAGGGGATGGCGGGGAGCTGTTTTTT. Protein sequence: CASSTRRTGDGGELFF.

This chain joins TRBV7-9 and TRBJ2-5; a weak D match, TRBD1 (7 bases). This CDR3 region has 12 residues. The germline V gene has CDR1 SEHNR and CDR2 FQNEAQ (reference sequence). DNA for the CDR3: TGTGCGGGGGGACAGATACAAGAGACCCAGTACTTC. Encoded protein: CAGGQIQETQYF.

The rearrangement uses TRBV29-1 and TRBJ1-4, with a weak D call TRBD1 (6 bases). The V gene's germline CDR1 is SQVTM and CDR2 ANQGSEA. Trimming left V 5 bases short and J 0 bases short, with 13 bases between. This CDR3 region has 15 residues. CDR3 coding DNA: TGCAGCGTTCAAACAGGGACCCCAACTAATGAAAAACTGTTTTTT. Its translation: CSVQTGTPTNEKLFF.

The chain is built from TRBV2 and TRBJ1-5; 12 bases match TRBD1. The V and J ends lost 7 bases and 0 bases, in that order; junction bases with no gene match: 10. The CDR3 runs 18 residues. The V gene's germline CDR1 is SNHLY and CDR2 FYNNEI. The CDR3 loop reads CASKPGTGGRYSNQPQHF. The CDR3 nucleotides read TGTGCCAGCAAGCCCGGGACAGGGGGCCGCTATAGCAATCAGCCCCAGCATTTT.

This sequence joins TRBV5-4 and TRBJ1-1; D remains ambiguous. V was clipped by 4 bases and J by 5 bases, with 21 bases between them. The CDR3 covers 16 residues. Germline CDR1 SGHNT, CDR2 YYREEE (reference sequence). The CDR3 nucleotides are TGTGCCAGCAGCCCGGGGTCTGCCGGACGTGGGACTGAAGCTTTCTTT. Protein product: CASSPGSAGRGTEAFF.

This clone was seen only a few times. The V gene is TRBV11-2, the J gene TRBJ2-7, with TRBD1 identical over 9 bases. J lost 5 bases, V lost 5 bases, and 16 bases had no gene match. The CDR3 has 17 amino acids. Germline values: CDR1 SGHAT, CDR2 FQNNGV. This chain's CDR3 is CASSRVLGTGPRDEQYF. CDR3 DNA: TGTGCCAGCAGCCGCGTTCTGGGGACAGGGCCCAGGGACGAGCAGTACTTC.

The rearrangement joins TRBV7-8 to TRBJ1-3; possible D gene TRBD1, 5 bases. CDR1 and CDR2 from the germline V gene are SGHVS and FQNEAQ. Trimming removed 0 bases from V and 0 bases from J, with 18 bases in between. The CDR3 has 19 amino acids. CDR3 sequence (DNA): TGTGCCAGCAGCTTAGCCGTGACAGCCGATTACTTCTCTGGAAACACCATATATTTT. It yields the protein CASSLAVTADYFSGNTIYF. Using reference TRBV7-8 and TRBJ1-3 for the parts outside the CDR3, the full variable domain is GAGVSQSPRYKVAKRGQDVALRCDPISGHVSLFWYQQALGQGPEFLTYFQNEAQLDKSGLPSDRFFAERPEGSVSTLKIQRTQQEDSAVYLCASSLAVTADYFSGNTIYFGEGSWLTVV.

The chain links TRBV5-4 to TRBJ1-2; the D gene is possibly TRBD1 (5 bases). The CDR3 runs to 12 residues. The V gene's germline CDR1 is SGHNT and CDR2 YYREEE (reference sequence). Trimming took 4 bases from V and 7 from J, leaving 11 bases between them. The CDR3 sequence is CASSPRARGYTF. The CDR3 region has the DNA TGTGCCAGCAGCCCCAGGGCTCGTGGCTACACCTTC.

For the CDR3, the DNA is TGTGCCAGCAGCCCCCCGTTAACTGAAGCTTTCTTT. Encoded protein: CASSPPLTEAFF. This rearrangement joins TRBV11-2 to TRBJ1-1; no definite D call. Germline CDR1 reads SGHAT; CDR2 reads FQNNGV. The CDR3 totals 12 residues. Trimming stripped 5 bases from V and 5 bases from J, with 9 bases between.

The chain links TRBV28 to TRBJ1-2; D perhaps matches TRBD1 (5 bases). Between the trimmed V and J ends, which lost 7 bases and 8 bases, there was a span of 20 bases. From germline, CDR1 is MDHEN and CDR2 SYDVKM. The CDR3 sequence is 14 residues long. CDR3 sequence: CASKTDIDSYGYTF. CDR3 DNA sequence: TGTGCCAGCAAAACAGACATCGACAGCTACGGCTACACCTTC.

V is TRBV19 and J is TRBJ2-1; D not certain. The germline CDR1 and CDR2 sequences are LNHDA and SQIVND (reference sequence). This CDR3 has 13 residues. Trimming took off 7 bases at V and 4 bases at J, with 11 bases between the two ends. The CDR3 nucleotides are TGTGCCAGTAACGAGGCGAGTTACAATGAGCAGTTCTTC. The encoded protein is CASNEASYNEQFF.

The CDR3 sequence: CASSHIGTGRDIQYF. As DNA, the CDR3 is TGTGCCAGCAGCCATATCGGGACAGGGCGAGACATTCAGTACTTC. This rearrangement joins TRBV7-2 to TRBJ2-4; 9 positions match TRBD1. Looked up from germline, CDR1 is SGHTA and CDR2 is FQGNSA. V lost 5 bases, J lost 8 bases, and 10 bases stayed unmatched. This CDR3 spans 15 amino acids.

The chain couples TRBV6-5 to TRBJ1-2; D perhaps matches TRBD1 (6 bases). Per germline, CDR1 MNHEY and CDR2 SVGAGI. The CDR3 loop spans 13 amino acids. V lost 2 bases and J 4 bases, leaving 8 bases between the germline ends. CDR3 nucleotide sequence: TGTGCCAGCAGTTACCAGGGGTTCTATGGCTACACCTTC. Its translation: CASSYQGFYGYTF.

Details on this clone: The same CDR3 can be traced to other DNA sequences in this sample. This sequence joins TRBV5-1 and TRBJ2-7, with unresolved D. CDR1 is SGHRS and CDR2 is YFSETQ in the germline V gene. The V gene lost 4 bases and the J gene lost 4 bases, with 6 bases spanning the gap. The CDR3 sequence is 11 residues long. CDR3 sequence (DNA): TGCGCCAGCAGCCCCGGGTACGAGCAGTACTTC. Translated, it gives CASSPGYEQYF.

The CDR3 DNA reads TGTGCCAGCAGTTACTCACGGGACAGAGAACGTCAGTTCTTC. Protein: CASSYSRDRERQFF. This chain links TRBV6-6 with TRBJ2-1, with 7 bases matching TRBD1. Unmatched junction bases numbered 9, after V lost 0 bases and J lost 13 bases. Per the germline V gene, CDR1 is MNHNY and CDR2 is SVGAGI (reference sequence). The length of the CDR3 is 14 residues.

The chain recombines TRBV20-1 with TRBJ1-4, with D unclear. V was pared by 6 bases and J by 7 bases, with 9 bases between. Germline assignment: CDR1 DFQATT and CDR2 SNEGSKA (reference sequence). The CDR3 extends over 11 amino acids. The CDR3 spells CSASQVEKLFF. CDR3 nucleotides: TGCAGTGCCTCTCAGGTTGAAAAACTGTTTTTT.

This clone occurred a few times. The V call is TRBV9, the J call TRBJ1-1; 8 nucleotides line up with TRBD1. This CDR3 is 16 amino acids long. In germline, CDR1 is SGDLS, CDR2 YYNGEE. V lost 4 bases and J lost 9; bases outside the gene matches: 17. In DNA, the CDR3 is TGTGCCAGCAGCCCCAGGACAGGGCTTGCGAGCGGAAAAGCTTTCTTT. As protein: CASSPRTGLASGKAFF.

The rearrangement uses TRBV5-8 and TRBJ1-5; 7 positions match TRBD1. V shed 4 bases, J shed 7 bases, and the junction held 2 bases outside the gene matches. Germline V lookup: CDR1 SGHTS, CDR2 YDEGEE. CDR3 length: 12 residues. The CDR3: CASSPRGQPQHF. Written as DNA, the CDR3 is TGTGCCAGCAGCCCCAGGGGGCAGCCCCAGCATTTT.

The chain uses TRBV2 and TRBJ2-5, with TRBD2 matching over 13 bases. Germline CDR1 and CDR2: SNHLY and FYNNEI. The length of the CDR3 is 14 residues. Unmatched junction bases numbered 10, after V lost 7 bases and J lost 11 bases. CDR3 loop: CASKFRTSGSGQYF. The CDR3 nucleotides read TGTGCCAGCAAATTTCGGACTAGCGGGAGTGGGCAGTACTTC.

This clone came up a few times. The chain is built from TRBV30 and TRBJ1-2; 9 positions agree with TRBD1. CDR3 length: 13 amino acids. V was clipped by 2 bases and J by 8 bases; unmatched bases: 6. Germline V CDR1 and CDR2: GTSNPN, SVGIG (reference sequence). CDR3 nucleotides: TGTGCCTGGAGTCGGGGACAGGGCTGGGGCTACACCTTC. This encodes CAWSRGQGWGYTF.

The chain couples TRBV19 to TRBJ2-7, with D unresolved. Trimming removed 3 bases at V and 1 base at J, with 10 bases between. The CDR3 length is 14 residues. The V gene's germline CDR1 is LNHDA and CDR2 SQIVND (reference sequence). The CDR3 spells CASSMGRESYEQYF. The DNA of the CDR3 is TGTGCCAGTAGTATGGGCAGAGAGTCCTACGAGCAGTACTTC.

This clone has only a few counts. The chain has TRBV30 and TRBJ1-2; 8 positions agree with TRBD1. The CDR3 spans 18 residues. V was pared by 0 bases and J by 4 bases, with 16 bases of the junction left unmatched. Germline lookup yields CDR1 GTSNPN and CDR2 SVGIG (reference sequence). Here the CDR3 DNA reads TGTGCCTGGAGTGTACCTCGACAGGGGCCTTTTTCTAGCTATGGCTACACCTTC. Translating it yields CAWSVPRQGPFSSYGYTF.